This is a list of T cell receptor beta chains from one sample in a study of T-cell reconstitution after alpha-beta-depleted transplantation in children. TCRdb fed the PCR reads into MiXCR, producing one record per CDR3 protein. The sample lists 500,000 to 600,000 distinct CDR3 sequences; about 31% were seen once. Specimen: PBMCs from the stem cell graft donor, collected from the stem cell graft. These receptors all come from a human donor who donated a stem cell graft to a child with aplastic anemia. Both conserved end residues are part of each CDR3. Each record gives: CDR3 protein, CDR3 DNA, D gene, V gene, clone size, J gene. D genes are given only for firm matches. The size entry is marked missing in some rows and otherwise reads once, few, many or a size class.

CSARGFGGDTEAFF	TGCAGTGCGAGGGGGTTCGGGGGAGACACTGAAGCTTTCTTT	NA	TRBV20-1	few	TRBJ1-1
CASRAPGQGAEAFF	TGTGCCAGCAGAGCCCCGGGACAGGGCGCTGAAGCTTTCTTT	TRBD1	TRBV7-2	NA	TRBJ1-1
CSVEGTSGGERTQYF	TGCAGCGTTGAAGGGACTAGCGGGGGAGAGAGGACGCAGTATTTT	TRBD2	TRBV29-1	few	TRBJ2-3
CASSLIQGAVQYF	TGTGCCAGCAGTCTTATACAGGGAGCTGTCCAGTACTTC	NA	TRBV28	NA	TRBJ2-5
CASSTPGEQFF	TGTGCCAGCAGCACCCCAGGCGAGCAGTTCTTC	NA	TRBV7-2	NA	TRBJ2-1
CASSPTGFFYEQYF	TGTGCCAGCTCACCGACAGGGTTCTTCTACGAGCAGTACTTC	TRBD1	TRBV18	NA	TRBJ2-7
CASSSSTAASYEQYF	TGTGCCAGCAGTTCCTCGACAGCAGCCTCCTACGAGCAGTACTTC	NA	TRBV28	few	TRBJ2-7
CSASGTGGSYGYTF	TGCAGTGCTAGCGGGACAGGGGGCAGCTATGGCTACACCTTC	TRBD1	TRBV20-1	NA	TRBJ1-2
CSVLEQGANTIYF	TGCAGCGTTCTTGAACAGGGGGCAAACACCATATATTTT	TRBD1	TRBV29-1	NA	TRBJ1-3
CASSPGSKNTEAFF	TGTGCCAGCTCACCGGGCAGCAAGAACACTGAAGCTTTCTTT	NA	TRBV18	NA	TRBJ1-1
CASSSPGQGVSGYTF	TGTGCCAGCAGTTCGCCGGGACAGGGCGTCAGCGGCTACACCTTC	TRBD1	TRBV6-2/TRBV6-3	few	TRBJ1-2
CASSLPPRDKNTEAFF	TGTGCCAGCAGTTTACCTCCCAGGGATAAGAACACTGAAGCTTTCTTT	NA	TRBV6-2/TRBV6-3	NA	TRBJ1-1
CSALGGNEQFF	TGCAGCGCCCTAGGAGGCAATGAGCAGTTCTTC	NA	TRBV29-1	few	TRBJ2-1
CSARDGDYYGYTF	TGCAGTGCTAGAGATGGCGACTACTATGGCTACACCTTC	NA	TRBV20-1	few	TRBJ1-2
CASSRLAGIAEQFF	TGTGCCAGCAGCCGACTAGCGGGAATTGCTGAGCAGTTCTTC	TRBD2	TRBV6-2/TRBV6-3	NA	TRBJ2-1
CASSSSSGNNEQFF	TGTGCCAGCAGCTCTTCATCGGGGAACAATGAGCAGTTCTTC	NA	TRBV7-2	few	TRBJ2-1
CSAPPREGRKTQYF	TGCAGTGCCCCGCCGCGGGAGGGCCGAAAGACCCAGTACTTC	TRBD2	TRBV20-1	NA	TRBJ2-5
CSAPKAASEYNEQFF	TGCAGTGCGCCTAAGGCGGCTAGCGAATACAATGAGCAGTTCTTC	NA	TRBV20-1	NA	TRBJ2-1
CSARGVGSYGYTF	TGCAGTGCTCGAGGGGTGGGGTCCTACGGCTACACCTTC	NA	TRBV20-1	NA	TRBJ1-2
CASSPAQRTPEQYF	TGTGCCAGCAGCCCCGCCCAGCGTACCCCCGAGCAGTACTTC	NA	TRBV7-2	few	TRBJ2-7
CAATGAHSGANVLTF	TGTGCCGCGACAGGGGCCCACTCTGGGGCCAACGTCCTGACTTTC	TRBD1	TRBV6-1	few	TRBJ2-6
CATSRVGQPRETQYF	TGTGCCACCAGCAGAGTAGGTCAGCCCCGCGAGACCCAGTACTTC	NA	TRBV15	NA	TRBJ2-5
CASSANSVGETRYF	TGTGCCAGCAGCGCCAATAGCGTTGGCGAGACCCGGTACTTC	NA	TRBV11-3	NA	TRBJ2-5
CASSWGPVATDTQYF	TGTGCCAGCAGCTGGGGCCCCGTCGCCACAGATACGCAGTATTTT	NA	TRBV5-5	NA	TRBJ2-3
CASSWGVFSGELFF	TGTGCCAGCAGCTGGGGGGTGTTCTCCGGGGAGCTGTTTTTT	NA	TRBV7-8	NA	TRBJ2-2
CAWSVLEGQPQHF	TGTGCCTGGAGTGTACTCGAAGGTCAGCCCCAGCATTTT	NA	TRBV30	NA	TRBJ1-5
CASSSPGLAGGLTTQYF	TGTGCCAGCAGCTCCCCGGGACTAGCGGGAGGGCTAACCACGCAGTATTTT	TRBD2	TRBV7-2	once	TRBJ2-3
CASVPGAFTGELFF	TGTGCCAGTGTACCCGGGGCCTTCACCGGGGAGCTGTTTTTT	NA	TRBV19	NA	TRBJ2-2
CASSQDGSGPELEQFF	TGCGCCAGCAGCCAAGATGGGTCGGGACCGGAGCTTGAGCAGTTCTTC	NA	TRBV4-3	NA	TRBJ2-1
CSAREPTGPREISF	TGCAGTGCTAGAGAACCAACGGGGCCTCGGGAAATCTCCTTC	NA	TRBV20-1	many	TRBJ1-2
CASSLSRATNEKLFF	TGTGCCAGCAGTCTCAGCAGGGCTACTAATGAAAAACTGTTTTTT	NA	TRBV7-9	few	TRBJ1-4
CASRVQQVTNTGELFF	TGTGCCAGCAGAGTACAACAGGTCACTAACACCGGGGAGCTGTTTTTT	NA	TRBV6-1	few	TRBJ2-2
CASSLAPGGAYNEQFF	TGTGCCAGCAGCTTAGCCCCCGGGGGGGCCTACAATGAGCAGTTCTTC	TRBD2	TRBV7-2	NA	TRBJ2-1
CASSSSGTGDYEQFF	TGTGCCAGCAGCTCGTCCGGGACAGGCGATTATGAGCAGTTCTTC	TRBD1	TRBV5-6	NA	TRBJ2-1
CASSYSGTGINTEAFF	TGTGCCAGCAGTTACTCAGGGACAGGGATAAACACTGAAGCTTTCTTT	TRBD1	TRBV6-5	NA	TRBJ1-1
CASSINYGYTF	TGTGCCAGCAGTATTAACTATGGCTACACCTTC	NA	TRBV27	few	TRBJ1-2
CAWSVGSSGGTDTQYF	TGTGCCTGGAGTGTTGGGTCTAGCGGAGGCACAGATACGCAGTATTTT	TRBD2	TRBV30	NA	TRBJ2-3
CAISDGQGNEKLFF	TGTGCCATCTCGGATGGACAGGGGAATGAAAAACTGTTTTTT	TRBD1	TRBV10-3	few	TRBJ1-4
CASSIGTAPRTKNIQYF	TGTGCCAGTAGTATTGGTACGGCTCCTAGAACCAAGAACATTCAGTACTTC	NA	TRBV19	NA	TRBJ2-4
CASSGTAPDTQYF	TGTGCCAGCTCAGGGACAGCACCAGATACGCAGTATTTT	TRBD1	TRBV6-4	few	TRBJ2-3
CASSVAPGGEAFF	TGTGCCAGCAGCGTAGCTCCCGGGGGTGAAGCTTTCTTT	NA	TRBV9	few	TRBJ1-1
CASSLTAGPSVSYNEQFF	TGTGCCAGCAGTTTAACGGCCGGCCCTTCAGTCTCCTACAATGAGCAGTTCTTC	NA	TRBV12-3/TRBV12-4	NA	TRBJ2-1
CASSQGLGAYEQYF	TGTGCCAGCAGCCAAGGGCTGGGGGCCTACGAGCAGTACTTC	NA	TRBV4-2	few	TRBJ2-7
CSASPALTGELFF	TGCAGTGCTAGTCCGGCGCTCACCGGGGAGCTGTTTTTT	NA	TRBV20-1	few	TRBJ2-2
CSARGRQDSNQPQHF	TGCAGTGCTAGAGGTCGACAGGATAGCAATCAGCCCCAGCATTTT	NA	TRBV20-1	NA	TRBJ1-5